The clone carrying this T cell receptor (beta chain) was counted a few times. This CDR3 region has 15 residues. The ends were cut back, 7 bases at V and 4 bases at J, with 17 bases in the middle. Germline V gene sequence: CDR1 SNHLY, CDR2 FYNNEI. Source study methods: For nucleated cells, counts were estimated from reference gene primer amplification. Sequenced by immunoSEQ multiplex PCR; TCRdb stores in-frame clones only, minus some. V and J calls and clone size come straight from that table; D and trimming were deduced from the DNA. The sample has about 250,000 clones, roughly 80% seen once; the top ten hold more than 7%. This sample was included in a study of blood T cell repertoires in COVID-19. Study details: Samples came from the United States, Italy and Spain, spanning acute and convalescent COVID-19. PBMCs, B-cell-depleted T cells, or T cells provided the cDNA or gDNA that made up the material.

Sequencing was performed on peripheral blood. This chain connects TRBV2 to TRBJ2-1; tentatively, D is TRBD1 (6 bases). The clonotype was recovered from a man older than 75 with acute or convalescent COVID-19. Here the CDR3 DNA reads TGTGCCAGCACGAAGGGCAGGGGCCCTTACAATGAGCAGTTCTTC. It codes for CASTKGRGPYNEQFF.